This entry lists 10 T cell receptor beta chains sequenced from one sample in a study of blood T cell repertoires in COVID-19. The method was immunoSEQ multiplex PCR; TCRdb's version includes in-frame clones alone and lacks a portion of them. The table has under 150,000 clones, around 79% seen once. What was sequenced was peripheral blood. Receptors originate from a man older than 75 with acute or convalescent COVID-19.

The V call is TRBV3-1 (or the pseudogene TRBV3-2), the J call TRBJ2-2, with TRBD1 matching 9 bases. There are 18 residues in the CDR3. V shed 1 base, J shed 6 bases, and the junction held 12 bases outside the gene matches. Per germline, CDR1 LGHDT and CDR2 YNNKEL (reference sequence). CDR3 in amino acids: CASSQGGIGTGSPGELFF. For the CDR3, the DNA is TGTGCCAGCAGCCAAGGTGGAATAGGGACAGGGTCTCCCGGGGAGCTGTTTTTT.

The chain combines TRBV5-4 with TRBJ2-2; no firm D call. From germline, CDR1 is SGHNT and CDR2 YYREEE (reference sequence). Trimming cost V 1 base and J 0 bases, with 4 bases left between them. This CDR3 contains 14 residues. The CDR3 DNA is TGTGCCAGCAGCTTGACTTCGAACACCGGGGAGCTGTTTTTT. This translates into CASSLTSNTGELFF.

This clone was observed once. This chain's CDR3 is CASRRNGEGPREQYF. The DNA for the CDR3 is TGTGCCAGCAGGCGTAATGGGGAGGGCCCCCGCGAGCAGTACTTC. The V call is TRBV11-2, the J call TRBJ2-7; TRBD2 agrees at 7 bases. Germline V gene sequence: CDR1 SGHAT, CDR2 FQNNGV. The CDR3 runs 15 residues. V lost 6 bases, J lost 6 bases, and 14 bases stayed unmatched. The full variable domain, in which reference TRBV11-2 and TRBJ2-7 provide the parts outside the CDR3, is EAGVAQSPRYKIIEKRQSVAFWCNPISGHATLYWYQQILGQGPKLLIQFQNNGVVDDSQLPKDRFSAERLKGVDSTLKIQPAKLEDSAVYLCASRRNGEGPREQYFGPGTRLTVT.

This chain uses TRBV30 with TRBJ1-6, with 7 bases lining up with TRBD1. Per germline, CDR1 GTSNPN and CDR2 SVGIG (reference sequence). The V gene end was trimmed by 2 bases and the J gene end by 8 bases; junction bases not matched to a gene: 3. The CDR3 covers 13 residues. The DNA of the CDR3 is TGTGCCTGGAGTCTCGACAGGGATTCACCCCTCCACTTT. Its translation is CAWSLDRDSPLHF.

The chain is built from TRBV5-4 and TRBJ2-2; 11 nucleotides match TRBD1. This CDR3 is 17 amino acids long. From germline, CDR1 is SGHNT and CDR2 YYREEE (reference sequence). V was clipped by 1 base and J by 7 bases; unmatched bases: 9. For the CDR3, the DNA is TGTGCCAGCAGCTTGCCCGGACAGGGGGCTATCGTCGGGGAGCTGTTTTTT. Translation: CASSLPGQGAIVGELFF.

J is TRBJ2-2 and V is TRBV5-4; D might be TRBD1 (6 bases). The CDR3 length is 16 residues. Trimming left V 4 bases short and J 6 bases short, with 19 bases between. The germline V gene encodes CDR1 SGHNT and CDR2 YYREEE (reference sequence). Here the CDR3 reads CASSSGAPTGSGELFF. In nucleotides, the CDR3 is TGTGCCAGCAGCAGTGGAGCCCCCACAGGGTCCGGGGAGCTGTTTTTT.

This chain links TRBV24-1 with TRBJ2-3, with 15 bases that match TRBD2. Germline V gives CDR1 KGHDR, CDR2 SFDVKD. The CDR3 consists of 19 residues. With V trimmed by 5 bases and J by 0 bases, 8 bases remained unmatched. This chain's CDR3 is CATSGTSGGAVSSTDTQYF. The CDR3 nucleotides are TGTGCCACCAGTGGGACTAGCGGGGGGGCCGTCTCTAGCACAGATACGCAGTATTTT.

This sequence joins TRBV10-3 and TRBJ1-1, with D perhaps TRBD1 (6 bases). Trimming stripped 2 bases from V and 0 bases from J, with 10 bases between. The CDR3 spans 15 residues. Per the germline V gene, CDR1 is ENHRY and CDR2 is SYGVKD. The CDR3 nucleotides read TGTGCCATCAGTGAGGGGGGCAGCTTGAACACTGAAGCTTTCTTT. Its protein product is CAISEGGSLNTEAFF.

The J gene is TRBJ2-2, the V gene TRBV30; 7 bases line up with TRBD1. CDR1 GTSNPN and CDR2 SVGIG come from the germline V gene (reference sequence). The CDR3 loop spans 16 amino acids. J was trimmed by 2 bases and V by 0 bases; bases with no gene match: 6. The CDR3 DNA reads as TGTGCCTGGAGTGTACTTGGACAGGCCAACACCGGGGAGCTGTTTTTT. Its protein is CAWSVLGQANTGELFF. Drawing the rest from reference TRBV30 and TRBJ2-2, the complete variable domain is SQTIHQWPATLVQPVGSPLSLECTVEGTSNPNLYWYRQAAGRGLQLLFYSVGIGQISSEVPQNLSASRPQDRQFILSSKKLLLSDSGFYLCAWSVLGQANTGELFFGEGSRLTVL.

CDR3 coding DNA: TGTGCCAGCAGTGAAAACTTACTTAGCGGCAATCAGCCCCAGCATTTT. Protein: CASSENLLSGNQPQHF. This chain connects TRBV6-1 to TRBJ1-5, with D unclear. CDR1 is MNHNS, CDR2 SASEGT, per germline. The CDR3 consists of 16 residues. With 2 bases removed from V and 2 bases from J, the gap between germline ends came to 13 bases.